The T cell receptor beta chain under discussion was sequenced for a study of blood T cell repertoires in COVID-19. Study information: The samples span acute and convalescent COVID-19 from the United States, Italy and Spain.

Seattle participants joined during active infection and were tracked over time. Per the original data handling: By means of reference gene primer amplification, nucleated cell counts were estimated. Only in-frame clones appear in the TCRdb table, and some are missing; sequencing was by immunoSEQ multiplex PCR. V and J calls and clone size are those listed in that table; D and trimming were worked out from the DNA. Of 100,000 to 150,000 clones in the sample, 75% to 90% are singletons; the top ten hold around 3%. V was clipped by 0 bases and J by 5 bases, with 8 bases between them. The CDR3 length is 13 residues.

The sequenced sample was peripheral blood. The chain couples TRBV12-3 or TRBV12-4 to TRBJ2-7, with D perhaps TRBD2 (6 bases). The sequence was collected from a woman of 80 years or more with COVID-19, enrolled during active disease. CDR3 region: CASSLAGGDEQYF. Here the CDR3 DNA reads TGTGCCAGCAGTTTAGCGGGCGGGGACGAGCAGTACTTC.